The rows below give T cell receptor beta chains drawn from one sample of a study of T cell responses to AZD1222 COVID-19 vaccine. TCRdb's copy holds only in-frame clones and misses some; the assay was immunoSEQ multiplex PCR. This repertoire shows about 160,000 clones, roughly 88% found once; its top ten account for more than 4%. Specimen: peripheral blood, collected 28 days after the second AZD1222 dose. The receptors shown here come from an adult who received the AZD1222 COVID-19 vaccine. Both conserved end residues are part of each CDR3. The D gene is left open where the match is weak. Rows may omit the clone size; those that give it use once, few, many or a size class.

J,size,D,V,DNA,CDR3
TRBJ1-5,NA,NA,TRBV11-2,TGTGCCAGCAGCCGTCGGGGTGGGACTAATAGCAATCAGCCCCAGCATTTT,CASSRRGGTNSNQPQHF
TRBJ1-1,once,NA,TRBV4-2,TGTGCCAGCAGCCAAAGGACCACAGAAGCAAACACTGAAGCTTTCTTT,CASSQRTTEANTEAFF
TRBJ2-7,NA,TRBD2,TRBV6-6,TGTGCCAGCAGTCCAGGGTGGGCTAGCGGGGGACCCTACGAGCAGTACTTC,CASSPGWASGGPYEQYF
TRBJ1-3,NA,NA,TRBV5-1,TGCGCCAGCAGCTCACGGGGCCCATCTGGAAACACCATATATTTT,CASSSRGPSGNTIYF
TRBJ2-1,NA,NA,TRBV2,TGTGCCACACAAACGGGGGGCCCCTCCTACAATGAGCAGTTCTTC,CATQTGGPSYNEQFF
TRBJ2-1,NA,NA,TRBV11-2,TGTGCCAGCAGCTTAGCGCGGGATGGTGAGCAGTTCTTC,CASSLARDGEQFF
TRBJ2-1,NA,NA,TRBV3-1/TRBV3-2,TGTGCCAGCAGTCCCCAAAGGACAGCCAATGAGCAGTTCTTC,CASSPQRTANEQFF
TRBJ1-2,NA,NA,TRBV5-1,TGCGCCAGCAGCTTGGAATCCGGGGCCTATGGCTACACCTTC,CASSLESGAYGYTF
TRBJ1-3,NA,NA,TRBV3-1/TRBV3-2,TGTGCCAGCAGCCAACGGACGGGAAACACCATATATTTT,CASSQRTGNTIYF
TRBJ1-1,once,NA,TRBV27,TGTGCCAGCAGTTTAGGGGTTGGGAACACTGAAGCTTTCTTT,CASSLGVGNTEAFF
TRBJ1-4,NA,NA,TRBV7-9,TGTGCCAGCAGCCCCGGGCAGGGCGGGGCTAATGAAAAACTGTTTTTT,CASSPGQGGANEKLFF
TRBJ1-4,NA,TRBD1,TRBV24-1,TGTGCCACCAGTGCTGGACAGGGTGAGGTCAAACTGTTTTTT,CATSAGQGEVKLFF
TRBJ1-3,NA,NA,TRBV2,TGTGCCAGCAGTGAAGTGGTGCCGCCCGTGGACACCATATATTTT,CASSEVVPPVDTIYF
TRBJ2-7,few,NA,TRBV18,TGTGCCAGCTCACCCTACCAGGTACAGGTTAGTCACCACGAGCAGTACTTC,CASSPYQVQVSHHEQYF
TRBJ2-1,NA,NA,TRBV7-9,TGTGCCAGCAGCCCCCGAATCGGGCAGGGGAATCGGGAGCAGTTCTTC,CASSPRIGQGNREQFF
TRBJ2-5,NA,NA,TRBV6-5,TGTGCCAGCAGTTACTTCGGGGATGGAGAGACCCAGTACTTC,CASSYFGDGETQYF
TRBJ1-6,NA,NA,TRBV2,TGTGCCAGCAGTGATTGGGGGGGATCACCCCTCCACTTT,CASSDWGGSPLHF
TRBJ1-4,NA,NA,TRBV18,TGTGCCAGCTGGCCGGGAGGCCAAGGTGAAAAACTGTTTTTT,CASWPGGQGEKLFF
TRBJ1-1,NA,TRBD1,TRBV5-8,TGTGCCAGCGACAGGGGCGCGGGGTCTCGGAACACTGAAGCTTTCTTT,CASDRGAGSRNTEAFF
TRBJ1-2,NA,NA,TRBV3-1/TRBV3-2,TGTGCCAGCAGCAAAAGACAGGATGGCTACACCTTC,CASSKRQDGYTF
TRBJ1-4,few,TRBD1,TRBV2,TGTGCCAGCAGTTCGGACAGGGGGCGCGGGGAAAAACTGTTTTTT,CASSSDRGRGEKLFF
TRBJ1-2,NA,NA,TRBV4-2,TGTGCCAGCAGCCAAGATACGGTTGACTATGGCTACACCTTC,CASSQDTVDYGYTF
TRBJ2-7,NA,NA,TRBV6-5,TGTGCCAGCAGTCCATCGGTGGGGAACGAGCAGTACTTC,CASSPSVGNEQYF
TRBJ2-1,NA,NA,TRBV6-2/TRBV6-3,TGTGCCAGCAGTTACATCAGCAATGAGCAGTTCTTC,CASSYISNEQFF
TRBJ2-3,NA,TRBD2,TRBV24-1,TGTGCCACCAGTGATGGGCGGGGGATTCGTACAGATACGCAGTATTTT,CATSDGRGIRTDTQYF
TRBJ2-5,NA,TRBD2,TRBV20-1,TGCAGTGCTAGTGGCAAGCGGGGGGATCAAGAGACCCAGTACTTC,CSASGKRGDQETQYF
TRBJ1-2,few,TRBD1,TRBV24-1,TGTGCCACCAGTGAGGACAGGGCAAACTATGGCTACACCTTC,CATSEDRANYGYTF
TRBJ1-3,NA,NA,TRBV5-8,TGTGCCAGCAGCTTGGCCGGGGGGAGCTCTGGAAACACCATATATTTT,CASSLAGGSSGNTIYF
TRBJ1-3,NA,NA,TRBV7-9,TGTGCCAGCAGCTTACTGTCAGGGTCTGGAAACACCATATATTTT,CASSLLSGSGNTIYF
TRBJ1-1,NA,NA,TRBV7-2,TGTGCCAGCAGCGGCTGGTCGGGACGTCGGGTGCAACGAGACACTGAAGCTTTCTTT,CASSGWSGRRVQRDTEAFF
TRBJ1-1,NA,NA,TRBV30,TGTGCCTGGAGAAGGGGGACTGAAGCTTTCTTT,CAWRRGTEAFF
TRBJ1-2,NA,NA,TRBV18,TGTGCCAGCTCACCGACCGCAGAGAACTATGGCTACACCTTC,CASSPTAENYGYTF
TRBJ1-2,NA,NA,TRBV7-2,TGTGCCAGCAGCCCAACTTACACAGATTATGGCTACACCTTC,CASSPTYTDYGYTF
TRBJ1-5,NA,NA,TRBV4-3,TGCGCCAGCAGCCAAGACTGGGGGGGGGCGAACAATCAGCCCCAGCATTTT,CASSQDWGGANNQPQHF
TRBJ2-2,NA,NA,TRBV14,TGTGCCAGCAGCCAAGGGGGACCGGTGAACACCGGGGAGCTGTTTTTT,CASSQGGPVNTGELFF
TRBJ2-7,many,TRBD2,TRBV3-1/TRBV3-2,TGTGCCAGCAGCCCCCGGCTAGCGGGGCCTTACGAGCAGTACTTC,CASSPRLAGPYEQYF
TRBJ1-6,NA,NA,TRBV18,TGTGCCAGCTCACCAAGGGCGGAGGAACCCCTCCACTTT,CASSPRAEEPLHF
TRBJ1-1,NA,NA,TRBV6-5,TGTGCCAGCACCGAATCTACAGGGATGAACACTGAAGCTTTCTTT,CASTESTGMNTEAFF
TRBJ1-1,NA,NA,TRBV6-5,TGTGCCAGCAGTTCCTCCAGTGACGGGGTCGGCGTCAAGGCTTTCTTT,CASSSSSDGVGVKAFF
TRBJ2-4,NA,NA,TRBV7-9,TGTGCCAGCAGCTTAGATAGGAATAGGTACATTCAGTACTTC,CASSLDRNRYIQYF
TRBJ1-1,NA,NA,TRBV7-9,TGTGCCAGCAGCCCCCTCCGGGACTTCACTGAAGCTTTCTTT,CASSPLRDFTEAFF
TRBJ1-5,NA,TRBD1,TRBV6-5,TGTGCCAGCAGCCTACAGGGGGCAGGCAATCAGCCCCAGCATTTT,CASSLQGAGNQPQHF
TRBJ2-2,many,NA,TRBV5-4,TGTGCCAGCAGCTTGAGCCAGACCACCGGGGAGCTGTTTTTT,CASSLSQTTGELFF
TRBJ2-1,NA,NA,TRBV6-2/TRBV6-3,TGTGCCAGCAGTTACTCAGCCAGCCCGCAGTTCTTC,CASSYSASPQFF
TRBJ1-2,NA,TRBD1,TRBV19,TGTGCCAGCTGGGGGACAGGGGTGGAAAACTATGGCTACACCTTC,CASWGTGVENYGYTF
TRBJ2-1,NA,TRBD2,TRBV6-4,TGTGCCAGCAGTGACTCGATTAGCGGGGGGGCCAATGAGCAGTTCTTC,CASSDSISGGANEQFF
TRBJ2-3,NA,NA,TRBV12-3/TRBV12-4,TGTGCCAGCAACAGAGAGCGAGGAGATACGCAGTATTTT,CASNRERGDTQYF
TRBJ1-5,NA,NA,TRBV5-6,TGTGCCAGCAGCTTGGCTAGCAATCAGCCCCAGCATTTT,CASSLASNQPQHF
TRBJ1-2,NA,TRBD1,TRBV29-1,TGCAGCGCAGGGACAGAACCTCAAACCTTC,CSAGTEPQTF
TRBJ1-1,once,NA,TRBV28,TGTGCCAGCAGTGGTCACGTGTCAGGCGGAACTGAAGCTTTCTTT,CASSGHVSGGTEAFF
TRBJ2-2,NA,NA,TRBV7-3,TGTGCCAGCAGCCAAACTAGCTTGAGCACCGGGGAGCTGTTTTTT,CASSQTSLSTGELFF
TRBJ2-3,NA,NA,TRBV7-9,TGTGCCAGCAGCCCCGGAGGGGCAGATACGCAGTATTTT,CASSPGGADTQYF
TRBJ2-7,NA,NA,TRBV5-1,TGCGCCAGCAGCTTGAATGACGCATACGAGCAGTACTTC,CASSLNDAYEQYF
TRBJ2-7,NA,TRBD1,TRBV6-5,TGTGCCAGCAGAGGGACAGAAGACTACGAGCAGTACTTC,CASRGTEDYEQYF
TRBJ1-1,NA,NA,TRBV24-1,TGTGCCACCAGTTATGGAATAGCCGCGCCCACTGAAGCTTTCTTT,CATSYGIAAPTEAFF
TRBJ1-2,NA,NA,TRBV3-1/TRBV3-2,TGTGCCAGCAGCCAAGGGGGTAGTGATGGCTACACCTTC,CASSQGGSDGYTF
TRBJ1-4,few,TRBD1,TRBV3-1/TRBV3-2,TGTGCCAGCAGCCAAGGAGCTAGTTTGACAGGGGTCAATGAAAAACTGTTTTTT,CASSQGASLTGVNEKLFF